This TCR beta chain was observed in a study of T cells in Graves' hyperthyroidism and ophthalmopathy. A word on this clonotype: The DNA is omitted, as the CDR3 cannot be located on it reliably, and the CDR3 follows TCRdb's listing.

The CDR3 regions of TCR beta were amplified from RNA transcripts. The study used the HTBI primer set for a first-round RT-PCR of the TCR CDR3. TCRdb called the multiplex PCR reads again in MiXCR, with one record for every CDR3 protein. Of 550,000 to 700,000 distinct CDR3 sequences in the sample, around 42% were seen once. Germline V gene sequence: CDR1 SNHLY, CDR2 FYNNEI. With termini counted, the CDR3 has 13 amino acids. The receptor comes from an adult woman with Graves' disease, either hyperthyroidism or ophthalmopathy (not recorded which). Sequencing was done on a sample of peripheral blood or thyroid tissue (not recorded which). The genes are TRBV2 and TRBJ2-5. This CDR3 is CACSARHQETQYF.